This T cell receptor (beta chain) comes out of a study of cytomegalovirus exposure and HLA in healthy donors. Use of 60 Vbeta and 13 Jbeta primers characterized the PCR. Libraries were prepared by immunoSEQ multiplex PCR; TCRdb keeps only in-frame clonotypes and omits some of them. The sample yields about 170,000 clones, 62% seen once. This clonotype was obtained from a man in his forties in good health and CMV-seronegative. Sequenced input: PBMCs.

CDR3 sequence reads: CASSQGAEEGYNEQFF. Written as DNA, the CDR3 is TGCGCCAGCAGCCAAGGTGCGGAGGAAGGCTACAATGAGCAGTTCTTC. The gene calls are TRBV4-3 and TRBJ2-1, with a tentative D call TRBD2 (5 bases). This CDR3 region has 16 residues. V was pared by 1 base and J by 3 bases, with 13 bases between. Per germline, CDR1 LGHNA and CDR2 YSLEER.